This T cell receptor beta chain was identified during a study of regulatory T cells in long-lasting Graves disease. Findings of the study overall: With under 3,500 shared public clonotypes, persistent patients exceeded new patients, who shared around 970.

According to the study, TCR beta libraries were built with iRepertoire HTBI primers and CDR3-region Arm-PCR. TCRdb independently ran MiXCR on the multiplex PCR reads; one entry per CDR3 protein. The data show 410,000 or so distinct CDR3 sequences, with 15% seen just once and about a sixth held by the top ten. In the case of this clonotype: Its antigen is undetermined.

The CDR3 covers 13 residues. The V and J ends lost 5 bases and 7 bases respectively, with 11 bases between them. Germline V lookup: CDR1 SEHNR, CDR2 FQNEAQ (reference sequence). The time point is: newly diagnosed GD, antithyroid drugs for less than 3 months. Making the TCR library involved RNA that had been extracted from PBMCs. The guidelines of the American Thyroid Association were the basis for diagnosing Graves' disease. With EDTA tubes as the receptacles, about 9 milliliters of peripheral blood were drawn. The data were also submitted as part of a second study, on T cells in Graves' hyperthyroidism and ophthalmopathy. According to that study: Onset of ophthalmopathy came a median around 6.2 months after the model predicted it.

The chain couples TRBV7-9 to TRBJ2-2; D gene uncertain. The TCR was taken from a woman in her 30s with Graves disease. Specimen: peripheral blood mononuclear cells (PBMCs), collected at new diagnosis, from a patient treated with antithyroid drugs. This CDR3 is CASSPTRSGELFF. CDR3 DNA sequence: TGTGCCAGCAGCCCAACTCGGAGCGGGGAGCTGTTTTTT.